Only one count was recorded for the clone carrying this T cell receptor (beta chain). Its antigen is unknown. This sample was included in a study of blood T cells in healthy people across ages. V gave up 2 bases and J gave up 7 bases, with 8 bases separating them. The CDR3 runs 12 residues. Looked up from germline, CDR1 is LGHNA and CDR2 is YSLEER. Regarding the study as a whole: Leaving the PBMCs unsorted stopped any conclusive comparison of naive versus antigen-experienced cells. Age brought a roughly linear fall in TCR beta diversity measured per million T cells.

PCR was performed a second time for roughly 7 to 12 cycles using a sample-barcoded 5' primer and a J-beta primer mix. Every single cDNA molecule received a tag from a template-switch adaptor with 12 random nucleotides. Each CDR3 protein gets one entry after TCRdb re-called the 5' RACE reads with MiXCR. This table holds approximately 780,000 distinct CDR3 sequences, about a quarter found once. This sample also appeared in a second study, on T cells of mothers and their children. According to that study: Related pairs of mothers and children showed slightly higher, non-significant overlap versus unrelated pairs.

The sample comprised blood. This rearrangement joins TRBV4-3 to TRBJ1-2; D is possibly TRBD1 (6 bases). This TCR came from a boy younger than 18 in good health. The chain's CDR3 is CASSQWGAGYTF. The CDR3 nucleotides read TGCGCCAGCAGCCAATGGGGGGCTGGCTACACCTTC.